The rows below give T cell receptor beta chains drawn from one sample of a study of T cell responses to AZD1222 COVID-19 vaccine. Clones were read by immunoSEQ multiplex PCR, and TCRdb kept only the in-frame ones, dropping some. This sample has about 110,000 clones, with nearly 90% found just once. The specimen was peripheral blood, collected 28 days after the second AZD1222 dose. Every receptor here comes from an adult who received the AZD1222 COVID-19 vaccine. Both conserved end residues are part of each CDR3. A D gene is named only where the DNA matches it firmly. A row's size may be missing; if present it is once, few, many or a size class.

D	size	V	J	length	DNA	CDR3
.	once	TRBV7-9	TRBJ2-4	14	TGTGCCAGCAGCCACTCCGTAGCCAAAAACATTCAGTACTTC	CASSHSVAKNIQYF
.	.	TRBV19	TRBJ1-2	14	TGTGCCAGTAGTATAGCATATGGTGGGAGCGGCTACACCTTC	CASSIAYGGSGYTF
.	few	TRBV3-1/TRBV3-2	TRBJ1-1	14	TGTGCCAGCAGCCAACCCGGACGGAACACTGAAGCTTTCTTT	CASSQPGRNTEAFF
TRBD1	.	TRBV5-1	TRBJ2-1	13	TGCGCCAGCAACGGACAGGGTCTGAATGAGCAGTTCTTC	CASNGQGLNEQFF
.	.	TRBV10-1	TRBJ1-1	12	TGCGCCAGCAGTTTATGGGCCACTGAAGCTTTCTTT	CASSLWATEAFF
.	.	TRBV12-3/TRBV12-4	TRBJ2-5	12	TGTGCCAGCAGTTTCGACGGAGAGACCCAGTACTTC	CASSFDGETQYF
TRBD2	.	TRBV7-9	TRBJ2-5	15	TGTGCCAGCAGCCTAATTGGCGGGGGCCAAGAGACCCAGTACTTC	CASSLIGGGQETQYF
.	.	TRBV5-5	TRBJ2-3	12	TGTGCCAGCAGCCAAGCCTCAGATACGCAGTATTTT	CASSQASDTQYF
.	.	TRBV28	TRBJ1-1	14	TGTGCCAGCAGTTTAGGGGGAGGGCCTGTTGAAGCTTTCTTT	CASSLGGGPVEAFF
TRBD1	.	TRBV6-1	TRBJ1-2	14	TGTGCCAGCAGTGACCAAACAGGGGTCGGCGGCTACACCTTC	CASSDQTGVGGYTF
TRBD1	.	TRBV6-5	TRBJ1-1	13	TGTGCCAGCAGGGAGGGGGCGCCCACTGAAGCTTTCTTT	CASREGAPTEAFF